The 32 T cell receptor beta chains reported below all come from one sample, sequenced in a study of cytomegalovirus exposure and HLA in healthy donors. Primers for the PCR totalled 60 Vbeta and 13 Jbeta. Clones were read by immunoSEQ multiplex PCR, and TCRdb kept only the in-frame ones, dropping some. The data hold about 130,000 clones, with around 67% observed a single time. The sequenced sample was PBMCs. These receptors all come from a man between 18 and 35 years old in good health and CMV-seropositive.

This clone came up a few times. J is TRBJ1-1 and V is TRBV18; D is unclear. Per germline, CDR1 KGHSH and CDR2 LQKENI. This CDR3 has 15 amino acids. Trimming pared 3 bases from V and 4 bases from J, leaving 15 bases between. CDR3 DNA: TGTGCCAGCTCACCTGGAGGTCCGGGAGGCACTGAAGCTTTCTTT. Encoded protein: CASSPGGPGGTEAFF.

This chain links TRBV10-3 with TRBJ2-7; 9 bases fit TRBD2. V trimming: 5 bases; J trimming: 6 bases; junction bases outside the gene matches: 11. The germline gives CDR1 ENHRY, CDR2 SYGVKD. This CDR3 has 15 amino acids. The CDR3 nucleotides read TGTGCCATCAGTTATTTAGCGGGAGTAACCGGCGAGCAGTACTTC. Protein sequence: CAISYLAGVTGEQYF.

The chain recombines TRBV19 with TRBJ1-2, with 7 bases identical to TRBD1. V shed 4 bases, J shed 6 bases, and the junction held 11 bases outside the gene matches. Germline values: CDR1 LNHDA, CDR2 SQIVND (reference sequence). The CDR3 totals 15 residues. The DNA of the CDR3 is TGTGCCAGTAGTACCCGGGACAGTCGGTGGGATGGCTACACCTTC. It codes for CASSTRDSRWDGYTF.

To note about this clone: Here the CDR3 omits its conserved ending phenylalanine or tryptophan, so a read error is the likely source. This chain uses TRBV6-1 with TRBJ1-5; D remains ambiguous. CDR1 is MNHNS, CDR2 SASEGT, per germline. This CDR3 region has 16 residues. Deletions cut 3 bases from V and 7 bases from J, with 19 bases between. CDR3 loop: CASSEPGLIGKQPQHV. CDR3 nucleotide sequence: TGTGCCAGCAGTGAGCCGGGTCTCATCGGGAAGCAGCCCCAGCATGTT.

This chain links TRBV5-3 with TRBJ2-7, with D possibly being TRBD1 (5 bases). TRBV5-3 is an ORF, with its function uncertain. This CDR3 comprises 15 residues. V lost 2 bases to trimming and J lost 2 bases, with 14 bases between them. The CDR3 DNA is TGTGCCAGAAGCTTCCCTCGACGACAGACCTACGAGCAGTACTTC. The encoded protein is CARSFPRRQTYEQYF.

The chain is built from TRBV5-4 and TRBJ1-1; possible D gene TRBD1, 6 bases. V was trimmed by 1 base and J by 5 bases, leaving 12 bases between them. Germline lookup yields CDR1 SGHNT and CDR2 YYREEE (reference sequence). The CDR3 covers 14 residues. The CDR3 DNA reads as TGTGCCAGCAGCTTGTCAGGGGCTGGTACTGAAGCTTTCTTT. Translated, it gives CASSLSGAGTEAFF. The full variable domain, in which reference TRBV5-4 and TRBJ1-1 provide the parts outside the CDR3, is ETGVTQSPTHLIKTRGQQVTLRCSSQSGHNTVSWYQQALGQGPQFIFQYYREEENGRGNFPPRFSGLQFPNYSSELNVNALELDDSALYLCASSLSGAGTEAFFGQGTRLTVV.

The CDR3 reads CAISERGGTGGNTIYF. CDR3 nucleotides: TGTGCCATCAGTGAAAGAGGGGGGACAGGGGGAAACACCATATATTTT. The chain has TRBV10-3 and TRBJ1-3; 9 bases are shared with TRBD1. Germline CDR1 ENHRY, CDR2 SYGVKD. The trim removed 3 bases at V and 4 bases at J, leaving 7 bases unmatched. There are 16 residues in the CDR3.

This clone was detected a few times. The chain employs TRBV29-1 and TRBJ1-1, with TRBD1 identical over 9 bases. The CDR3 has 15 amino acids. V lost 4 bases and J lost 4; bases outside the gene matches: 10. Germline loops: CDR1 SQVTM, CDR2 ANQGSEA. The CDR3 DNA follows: TGCAGCGTTGGCCCTTTGGGACAGGGTGGCACTGAAGCTTTCTTT. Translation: CSVGPLGQGGTEAFF.

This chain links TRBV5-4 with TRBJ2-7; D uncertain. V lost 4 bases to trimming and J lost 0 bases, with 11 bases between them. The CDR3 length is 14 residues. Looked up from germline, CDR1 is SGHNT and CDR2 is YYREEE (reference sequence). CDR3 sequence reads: CASSLLSSSYEQYF. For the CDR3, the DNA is TGTGCCAGCAGCCTCCTTTCTAGCTCCTACGAGCAGTACTTC. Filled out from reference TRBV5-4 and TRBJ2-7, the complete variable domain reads ETGVTQSPTHLIKTRGQQVTLRCSSQSGHNTVSWYQQALGQGPQFIFQYYREEENGRGNFPPRFSGLQFPNYSSELNVNALELDDSALYLCASSLLSSSYEQYFGPGTRLTVT.

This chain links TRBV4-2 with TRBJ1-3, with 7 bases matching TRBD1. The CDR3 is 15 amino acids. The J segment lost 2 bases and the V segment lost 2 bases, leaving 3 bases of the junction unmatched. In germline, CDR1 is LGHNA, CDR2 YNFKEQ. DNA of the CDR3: TGTGCCAGCAGCCAACCGCAGGGGGCTGGAAACACCATATATTTT. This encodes CASSQPQGAGNTIYF.

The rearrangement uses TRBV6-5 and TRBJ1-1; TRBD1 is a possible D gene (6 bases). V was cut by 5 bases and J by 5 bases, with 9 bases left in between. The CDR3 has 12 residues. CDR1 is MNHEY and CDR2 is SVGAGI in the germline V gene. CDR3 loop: CASSTGFTEAFF. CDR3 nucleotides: TGTGCCAGCAGTACAGGGTTTACTGAAGCTTTCTTT.

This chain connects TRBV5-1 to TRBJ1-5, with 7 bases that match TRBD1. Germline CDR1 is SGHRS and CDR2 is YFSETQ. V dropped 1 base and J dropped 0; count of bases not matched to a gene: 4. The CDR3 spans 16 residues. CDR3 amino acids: CASSLYTGDSNQPQHF. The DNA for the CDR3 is TGCGCCAGCAGCTTGTATACAGGGGATAGCAATCAGCCCCAGCATTTT.

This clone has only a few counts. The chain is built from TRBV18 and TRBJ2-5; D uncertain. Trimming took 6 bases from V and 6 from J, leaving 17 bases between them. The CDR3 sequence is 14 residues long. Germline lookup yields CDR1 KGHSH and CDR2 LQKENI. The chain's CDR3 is CASSGSRKEKTQYF. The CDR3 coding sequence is TGTGCCAGCTCCGGCAGTCGGAAGGAGAAGACCCAGTACTTC.

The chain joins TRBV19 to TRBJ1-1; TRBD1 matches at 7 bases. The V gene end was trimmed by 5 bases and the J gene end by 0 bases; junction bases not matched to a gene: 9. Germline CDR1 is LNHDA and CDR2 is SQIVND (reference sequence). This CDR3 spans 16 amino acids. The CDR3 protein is CASSPRQGDMNTEAFF. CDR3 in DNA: TGTGCCAGTAGTCCTCGCCAGGGGGATATGAACACTGAAGCTTTCTTT.

This CDR3 reads CSVGGWAGSLHF. The DNA of the CDR3 is TGCAGCGTTGGTGGCTGGGCGGGATCCCTCCACTTT. The genes are TRBV29-1 and TRBJ1-6; no reliable D call. From germline, CDR1 is SQVTM and CDR2 ANQGSEA. V was clipped by 4 bases and J by 14 bases, with 15 bases between them. The CDR3 spans 12 residues.

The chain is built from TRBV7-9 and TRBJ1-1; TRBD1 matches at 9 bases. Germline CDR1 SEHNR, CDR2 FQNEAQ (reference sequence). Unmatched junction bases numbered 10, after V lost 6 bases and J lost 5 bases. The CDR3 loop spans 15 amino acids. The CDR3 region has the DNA TGTGCCAGCAGGGGACAGGGACGAGAGGGAACTGAAGCTTTCTTT. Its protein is CASRGQGREGTEAFF.

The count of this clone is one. This CDR3 is CASSFKGQGAYQPQHF. The CDR3 nucleotides are TGTGCCAGCAGTTTTAAGGGACAGGGGGCGTATCAGCCCCAGCATTTT. The chain uses TRBV28 and TRBJ1-5; 12 bases agree with TRBD1. With V trimmed by 3 bases and J by 5 bases, 5 bases remained unmatched. In germline, CDR1 is MDHEN, CDR2 SYDVKM. The CDR3 is 16 amino acids.

CDR3 in DNA: TGTGCCAGTCGGCCAGGGGACGGAGTTAATTCACCCCTCCACTTT. This gives the protein CASRPGDGVNSPLHF. The chain recombines TRBV5-4 with TRBJ1-6, with D tentatively TRBD1 (6 bases). The V end was cut by 8 bases, the J end by 6 bases, with 18 bases between. The length of the CDR3 is 15 residues. Looked up from germline, CDR1 is SGHNT and CDR2 is YYREEE (reference sequence).

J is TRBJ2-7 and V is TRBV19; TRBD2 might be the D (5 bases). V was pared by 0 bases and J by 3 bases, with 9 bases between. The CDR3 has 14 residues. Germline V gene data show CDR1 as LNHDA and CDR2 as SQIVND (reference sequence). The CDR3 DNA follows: TGTGCCAGTAGTATAGACGAGGGTTTCTACGAGCAGTACTTC. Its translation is CASSIDEGFYEQYF.

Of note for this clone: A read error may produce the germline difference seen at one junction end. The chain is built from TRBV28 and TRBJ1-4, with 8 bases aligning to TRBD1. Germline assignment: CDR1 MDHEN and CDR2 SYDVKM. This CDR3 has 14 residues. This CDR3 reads CASSLWTGIEKLFF. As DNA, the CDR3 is TGTGCCAGCAGTCTATGGACAGGGATTGAAAAACTGTTTTTT.

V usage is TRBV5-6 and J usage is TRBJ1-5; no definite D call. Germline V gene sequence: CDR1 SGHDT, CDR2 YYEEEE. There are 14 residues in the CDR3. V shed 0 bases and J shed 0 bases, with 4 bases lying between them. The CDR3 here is CASSLVGSNQPQHF. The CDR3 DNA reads TGTGCCAGCAGCTTGGTCGGTAGCAATCAGCCCCAGCATTTT.

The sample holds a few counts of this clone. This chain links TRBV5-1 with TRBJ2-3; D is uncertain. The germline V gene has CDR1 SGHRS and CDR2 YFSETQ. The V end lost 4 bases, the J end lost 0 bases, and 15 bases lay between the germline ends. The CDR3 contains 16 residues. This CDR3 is CASSPDSVPSTDTQYF. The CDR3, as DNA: TGCGCCAGCAGCCCAGACTCAGTACCAAGCACAGATACGCAGTATTTT.

The CDR3 region is CASSSLAGELFF. The DNA for the CDR3 is TGTGCCAGCAGCTCCCTAGCCGGGGAGCTGTTTTTT. The genes are TRBV7-9 and TRBJ2-2, with D uncertain. This CDR3 spans 12 amino acids. V lost 4 bases and J lost 6, with 6 bases in between. Germline V gene lookup returns CDR1 SEHNR and CDR2 FQNEAQ (reference sequence).

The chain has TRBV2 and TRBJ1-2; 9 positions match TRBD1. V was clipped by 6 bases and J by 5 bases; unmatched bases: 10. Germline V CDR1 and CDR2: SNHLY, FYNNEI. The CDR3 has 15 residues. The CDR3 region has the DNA TGTGCCAGCAGAGCCGGGACAGGGTTTGGATATGGCTACACCTTC. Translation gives CASRAGTGFGYGYTF.

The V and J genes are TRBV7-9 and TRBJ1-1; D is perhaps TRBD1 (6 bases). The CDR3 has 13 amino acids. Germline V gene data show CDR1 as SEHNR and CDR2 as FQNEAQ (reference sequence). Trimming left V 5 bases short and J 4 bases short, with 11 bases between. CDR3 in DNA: TGTGCCAGCAGCCCCGGACAGTTCACTGAAGCTTTCTTT. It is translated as CASSPGQFTEAFF.

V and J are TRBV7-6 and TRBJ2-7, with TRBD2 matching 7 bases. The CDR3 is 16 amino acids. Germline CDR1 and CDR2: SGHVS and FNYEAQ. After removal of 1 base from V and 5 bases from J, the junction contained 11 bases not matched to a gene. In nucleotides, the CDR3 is TGTGCCAGCAGCTTAGATCGGGGGAGGGCCTTAGACGAGCAGTACTTC. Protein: CASSLDRGRALDEQYF.

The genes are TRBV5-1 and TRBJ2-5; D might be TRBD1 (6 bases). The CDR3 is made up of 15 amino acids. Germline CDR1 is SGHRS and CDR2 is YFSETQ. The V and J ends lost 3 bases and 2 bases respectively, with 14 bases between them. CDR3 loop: CASSYLQGPQETQYF. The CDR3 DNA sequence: TGCGCCAGCAGCTACTTGCAGGGGCCTCAAGAGACCCAGTACTTC. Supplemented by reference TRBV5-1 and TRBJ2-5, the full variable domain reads KAGVTQTPRYLIKTRGQQVTLSCSPISGHRSVSWYQQTPGQGLQFLFEYFSETQRNKGNFPGRFSGRQFSNSRSEMNVSTLELGDSALYLCASSYLQGPQETQYFGPGTRLLVL.

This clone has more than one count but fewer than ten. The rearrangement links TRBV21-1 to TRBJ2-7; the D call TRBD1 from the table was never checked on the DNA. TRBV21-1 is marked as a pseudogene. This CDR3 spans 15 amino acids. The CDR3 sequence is CASILGTGISYEQYF. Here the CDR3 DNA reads TGTGCCAGCATCCTAGGGACAGGGATTTCCTACGAGCAGTACTTC.

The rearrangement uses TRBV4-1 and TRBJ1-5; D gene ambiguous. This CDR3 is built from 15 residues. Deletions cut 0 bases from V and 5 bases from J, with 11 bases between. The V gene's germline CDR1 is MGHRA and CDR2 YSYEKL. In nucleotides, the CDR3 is TGCGCCAGCAGCCAAGATGACACCCTCTATCAGCCCCAGCATTTT. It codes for CASSQDDTLYQPQHF.

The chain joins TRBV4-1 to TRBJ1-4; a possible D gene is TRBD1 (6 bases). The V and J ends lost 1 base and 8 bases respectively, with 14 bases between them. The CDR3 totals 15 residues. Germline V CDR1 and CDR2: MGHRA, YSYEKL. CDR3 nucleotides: TGCGCCAGCAGCCAAGTTGAGGGGGTGAAAGAAAAACTGTTTTTT. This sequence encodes CASSQVEGVKEKLFF.

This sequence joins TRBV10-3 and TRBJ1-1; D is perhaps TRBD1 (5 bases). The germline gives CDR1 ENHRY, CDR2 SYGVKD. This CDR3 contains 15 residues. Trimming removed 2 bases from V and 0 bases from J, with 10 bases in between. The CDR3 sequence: CAISENQGLNTEAFF. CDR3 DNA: TGTGCCATCAGTGAGAACCAGGGATTGAACACTGAAGCTTTCTTT.

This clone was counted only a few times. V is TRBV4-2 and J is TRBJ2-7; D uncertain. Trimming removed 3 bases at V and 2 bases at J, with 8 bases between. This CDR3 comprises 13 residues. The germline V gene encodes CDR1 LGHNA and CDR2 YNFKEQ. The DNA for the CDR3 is TGTGCCAGCAGCCAGGGCAGTACCTACGAGCAGTACTTC. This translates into CASSQGSTYEQYF.